The sequence of this TCR beta chain was determined in a study of blood T cell repertoires in COVID-19 (dated by TCRdb to about 2020). About the full investigation: Samples from collaborators originated in the United States, Italy and Spain and spanned both the acute and convalescent phases of COVID-19. The material from the prospective study consisted of cDNA or gDNA derived from T cells, B-cell-depleted T cells, or PBMCs. Subjects who had been exposed to COVID-19, were actively infected with it, or had recovered from it provided the deeply sampled blood TCRbeta repertoires that made up the dataset. The repertoires were released in a freely available public database meant as a resource for research on the immune response to SARS-CoV-2. Samples came from the ongoing ImmuneRACE study (first 160 participants) plus 1,254 subjects from 6 global collaborators. The sample metadata nearly always contained a de-identified subject ID, COVID-19 status, age in years and sex. Where available, HLA class I and class II types were obtained from metadata supplied by the sample provider rather than from assay-based typing.

The CDR3 runs 15 residues from the cysteine to the phenylalanine. Only CDR3 DNA remains: 45 bases, in frame from the first base. The germline ends are 18 bases apart after V is trimmed by 3 bases and J by 5 bases. CDR1 and CDR2, looked up from the germline V gene, are SGHRS and YFSETQ. TCRbeta CDR3 regions were amplified from genomic DNA by means of the immunoSEQ Assay, a bias-controlled multiplex PCR. The paper's processing steps were these. The number of nucleated cells in each sample was estimated from the amplification of reference gene primers within the assay. To quantify the absolute abundance of each unique TCRbeta CDR3 rearrangement, sequence reads were collapsed and filtered. For each sample, productive Simpson clonality was calculated by taking the square root of Simpson's diversity index across productive rearrangements. TCRdb stores this immuneACCESS table with in-frame sequences only. Part of the clones is absent; in the studies checked, under half of the shortfall reflects unresolved V genes, and no reason is known for the rest. From that table come the V and J calls and clone size; the DNA was used to work out D and trimming. This sample gives 150,000 or so clones in total; 65% to 90% of them show up just once. The ten largest clones add up to roughly 9.8% of the sample.

The full study reports these points: Clinical and demographic metadata were provided uncurated, with the amount varying by source and participant.

Whole blood was collected in K2EDTA tubes by collaborating institutions according to the institutions' own protocols. For TCRbeta analysis, collaborators shipped samples as frozen whole blood, isolated PBMCs, or DNA extracted from either of those sample types. A word on this clone: Its antigen target is currently unknown. No per-base quality is available; no much larger clone lies one base away.

The rearrangement joined TRBV5-1 to TRBJ2-7, with TRBD2 tentatively as D gene (6 bases match). The sequencing sample was made of peripheral blood. This sequence originates from a woman in her 50s with acute or convalescent COVID-19. The nucleotide sequence is TGCGCCAGCAGCTACGGAGGGGAATTAGTCGACGAGCAGTACTTC. Translated, this is CASSYGGELVDEQYF.